These T cell receptor beta chains were read from a single sample in a study of blood T cell repertoires in COVID-19. Only in-frame clones appear in the TCRdb table, and some are missing; sequencing was by immunoSEQ multiplex PCR. The sample has roughly 32,000 clones; around 86% are singletons. Material: peripheral blood. The receptor source for this set is a man between 60 and 75 years old with active COVID-19. Both conserved end residues are part of each CDR3. The order of the fields is V gene, D gene, J gene, clone size, CDR3 DNA, CDR3 protein. A D gene is named only where the DNA matches it firmly. Clone size is stated in some rows and not others, as once, few, many or a class when expanded.

v_gene: TRBV6-6; d_gene: TRBD1; j_gene: TRBJ2-5; abundance: NA; CDR3nt: TGTGCCAGCAGGCGGGACAGGGAGGAGACCCAGTACTTC; CDR3aa: CASRRDREETQYF
v_gene: TRBV13; d_gene: TRBD2; j_gene: TRBJ2-3; abundance: NA; CDR3nt: TGTGCCAGCAGCTTTTTCGCGGGAGCCCTCGCAGATACGCAGTATTTT; CDR3aa: CASSFFAGALADTQYF
v_gene: TRBV19; d_gene: NA; j_gene: TRBJ1-1; abundance: NA; CDR3nt: TGTGCCAGTAGTATTCGGCGGGTCGGGTCTGAAGCTTTCTTT; CDR3aa: CASSIRRVGSEAFF
v_gene: TRBV12-3/TRBV12-4; d_gene: NA; j_gene: TRBJ1-2; abundance: NA; CDR3nt: TGTGCCAGCAGTCCGCAGTATGGCTACACCTTC; CDR3aa: CASSPQYGYTF
v_gene: TRBV7-6; d_gene: TRBD1; j_gene: TRBJ1-4; abundance: NA; CDR3nt: TGTGCCAGCAGCTTAGAGACAGGGGGTAATGAAAAACTGTTTTTT; CDR3aa: CASSLETGGNEKLFF
v_gene: TRBV3-1/TRBV3-2; d_gene: NA; j_gene: TRBJ2-3; abundance: NA; CDR3nt: TGTGCCAGCAGCCAAGGCTCTAGTCGGCGGCTTGGCACAGATACGCAGTATTTT; CDR3aa: CASSQGSSRRLGTDTQYF
v_gene: TRBV2; d_gene: TRBD1; j_gene: TRBJ1-2; abundance: NA; CDR3nt: TGTGCCAGCAGACCGGACAGGGGTAATGGCTACACCTTC; CDR3aa: CASRPDRGNGYTF
v_gene: TRBV5-1; d_gene: TRBD2; j_gene: TRBJ2-5; abundance: few; CDR3nt: TGCGCCAGCAGCTTGGCTAGCGGGGGGTCAGAGACCCAGTACTTC; CDR3aa: CASSLASGGSETQYF
v_gene: TRBV5-1; d_gene: TRBD1; j_gene: TRBJ1-6; abundance: NA; CDR3nt: TGCGCCAGCAGCTCTCGACAGGGGACCGGGCATAATTCACCCCTCCACTTT; CDR3aa: CASSSRQGTGHNSPLHF
v_gene: TRBV19; d_gene: TRBD2; j_gene: TRBJ2-5; abundance: NA; CDR3nt: TGTGCCAGTAGTAAGACTAGCGGCCAAGAGACCCAGTACTTC; CDR3aa: CASSKTSGQETQYF
v_gene: TRBV5-1; d_gene: TRBD2; j_gene: TRBJ2-2; abundance: NA; CDR3nt: TGCGCCAGCAGCTTGTATCGGGAGGTGGGGTCCGGGGAGCTGTTTTTT; CDR3aa: CASSLYREVGSGELFF
v_gene: TRBV5-6; d_gene: TRBD2; j_gene: TRBJ2-3; abundance: NA; CDR3nt: TGTGCCAGCAGCTCCTGGACTAGCGGGAGGTATACGCAGTATTTT; CDR3aa: CASSSWTSGRYTQYF
v_gene: TRBV9; d_gene: TRBD2; j_gene: TRBJ2-3; abundance: NA; CDR3nt: TGTGCCAGCAGCGGACGGGGACTAGCGGGAGGTGCAGATACGCAGTATTTT; CDR3aa: CASSGRGLAGGADTQYF
v_gene: TRBV3-1/TRBV3-2; d_gene: NA; j_gene: TRBJ1-1; abundance: NA; CDR3nt: TGTGCCAGCAGCCAACTCAGGCAGGGCGCTGAAGCTTTCTTT; CDR3aa: CASSQLRQGAEAFF
v_gene: TRBV6-5; d_gene: TRBD2; j_gene: TRBJ2-2; abundance: NA; CDR3nt: TGTGCCAGCAGTTACGGTCTGGGGGAGGGCACCGGGGAGCTGTTTTTT; CDR3aa: CASSYGLGEGTGELFF
v_gene: TRBV6-4; d_gene: TRBD2; j_gene: TRBJ2-1; abundance: NA; CDR3nt: TGTGCCAGCAGCTCTAGCGGGGGTAGGGATGAGCAGTTCTTC; CDR3aa: CASSSSGGRDEQFF
v_gene: TRBV7-2; d_gene: NA; j_gene: TRBJ1-5; abundance: NA; CDR3nt: TGCGCCAGCAGCTTAACGGGATTGGGTGCAAATCAGCCCCAGCATTTT; CDR3aa: CASSLTGLGANQPQHF
v_gene: TRBV11-1; d_gene: NA; j_gene: TRBJ2-7; abundance: NA; CDR3nt: TGTGCCAGCAGCTTTCAGGGGAAGGAGGACGAGCAGTACTTC; CDR3aa: CASSFQGKEDEQYF
v_gene: TRBV12-3/TRBV12-4; d_gene: NA; j_gene: TRBJ2-7; abundance: NA; CDR3nt: TGTGCCAGCAGTTTCGGACAGCTTTACGAGCAGTACTTC; CDR3aa: CASSFGQLYEQYF
v_gene: TRBV3-1/TRBV3-2; d_gene: NA; j_gene: TRBJ1-3; abundance: NA; CDR3nt: TGTGCCAGCAGCCAAGCTAGCCCCGGAAACACCATATATTTT; CDR3aa: CASSQASPGNTIYF
v_gene: TRBV5-4; d_gene: NA; j_gene: TRBJ2-7; abundance: NA; CDR3nt: TGTGCCAGCAGCTTGTCGGGACTGGGGCGCGAGCAGTACTTC; CDR3aa: CASSLSGLGREQYF
v_gene: TRBV9; d_gene: TRBD2; j_gene: TRBJ2-1; abundance: NA; CDR3nt: TGTGCCAGCAGCACGGGACTAGCGGGAGGATCCTACAATGAGCAGTTCTTC; CDR3aa: CASSTGLAGGSYNEQFF
v_gene: TRBV19; d_gene: NA; j_gene: TRBJ2-7; abundance: NA; CDR3nt: TGTGCCAGTAGTAACGGTTTCTACGAGCAGTACTTC; CDR3aa: CASSNGFYEQYF
v_gene: TRBV4-1; d_gene: NA; j_gene: TRBJ2-7; abundance: NA; CDR3nt: TGCGCCAGCAGTCAGGCCAGGGGCTCCTACGAGCAGTACTTC; CDR3aa: CASSQARGSYEQYF
v_gene: TRBV19; d_gene: TRBD1; j_gene: TRBJ1-1; abundance: NA; CDR3nt: TGTGCCAGTAGCCATAGGACAGGGACCTATTTGAACACTGAAGCTTTCTTT; CDR3aa: CASSHRTGTYLNTEAFF
v_gene: TRBV7-2; d_gene: NA; j_gene: TRBJ2-1; abundance: NA; CDR3nt: TGTGCCAGCAGCTTTCTGTCGAATGAGCAGTTCTTC; CDR3aa: CASSFLSNEQFF
v_gene: TRBV14; d_gene: NA; j_gene: TRBJ1-4; abundance: few; CDR3nt: TGTGCCAGCAGCCAAGTTGCAGGGGTAGTGATTGAAAAACTGTTTTTT; CDR3aa: CASSQVAGVVIEKLFF
v_gene: TRBV19; d_gene: TRBD2; j_gene: TRBJ2-1; abundance: NA; CDR3nt: TGTGCCAGTAGTGCGGTAGCGGGAGGGCCGGAAAATGAGCAGTTCTTC; CDR3aa: CASSAVAGGPENEQFF
v_gene: TRBV7-9; d_gene: NA; j_gene: TRBJ2-7; abundance: NA; CDR3nt: TGTGCCAGCAGCCGCCGCGGCGGGATACCCCACGAGCAGTACTTC; CDR3aa: CASSRRGGIPHEQYF
v_gene: TRBV24-1; d_gene: NA; j_gene: TRBJ2-1; abundance: once; CDR3nt: TGTGCCACCAGTGATTCTGCTGCTAGTCGGCAGTTCTTC; CDR3aa: CATSDSAASRQFF
v_gene: TRBV6-1; d_gene: TRBD1; j_gene: TRBJ1-3; abundance: NA; CDR3nt: TGTGCCAGCAGCGAAGGACAGGGCCTAGGAAACACCATATATTTT; CDR3aa: CASSEGQGLGNTIYF
v_gene: TRBV15; d_gene: TRBD1; j_gene: TRBJ2-7; abundance: NA; CDR3nt: TGTGCCACCAGCAGAGGGGGGGGGACAGGGCGCTACGAGCAGTACTTC; CDR3aa: CATSRGGGTGRYEQYF
v_gene: TRBV4-3; d_gene: TRBD1; j_gene: TRBJ1-3; abundance: NA; CDR3nt: TGCGCCAGCAGCCCCGGGACAGGGGTTGGAAACACCATATATTTT; CDR3aa: CASSPGTGVGNTIYF
v_gene: TRBV19; d_gene: NA; j_gene: TRBJ2-1; abundance: NA; CDR3nt: TGTGCCAGTAGTACCGACTCGGGTGAGCAGTTCTTC; CDR3aa: CASSTDSGEQFF
v_gene: TRBV10-3; d_gene: TRBD1; j_gene: TRBJ2-7; abundance: NA; CDR3nt: TGTGCCATCAGTGACCGGGACAGGGAATACGAGCAGTACTTC; CDR3aa: CAISDRDREYEQYF
v_gene: TRBV3-1/TRBV3-2; d_gene: NA; j_gene: TRBJ2-3; abundance: NA; CDR3nt: TGTGCCAGCAGCCAAGGACTAAGTTCTAGCACAGATACGCAGTATTTT; CDR3aa: CASSQGLSSSTDTQYF
v_gene: TRBV7-9; d_gene: NA; j_gene: TRBJ2-5; abundance: NA; CDR3nt: TGTGCCAGCAGCTTACACGGGTTGCAAGAGACCCAGTACTTC; CDR3aa: CASSLHGLQETQYF
v_gene: TRBV28; d_gene: NA; j_gene: TRBJ1-5; abundance: medium-sized; CDR3nt: TGTGCCAGCAGTCTAGAGGACAATCAGCCCCAGCATTTT; CDR3aa: CASSLEDNQPQHF
v_gene: TRBV18; d_gene: TRBD1; j_gene: TRBJ2-7; abundance: NA; CDR3nt: TGTGCCAGCTCACGGACAGGGGTTGTCGAGCAGTACTTC; CDR3aa: CASSRTGVVEQYF
v_gene: TRBV30; d_gene: NA; j_gene: TRBJ2-5; abundance: NA; CDR3nt: TGTGCCTGGAGTGGGGGGCGGGAGACCCAGTACTTC; CDR3aa: CAWSGGRETQYF
v_gene: TRBV15; d_gene: NA; j_gene: TRBJ1-4; abundance: NA; CDR3nt: TGTGCCACCAGCAGGGGGGGGGCCGGTGAAAAACTGTTTTTT; CDR3aa: CATSRGGAGEKLFF
v_gene: TRBV5-8; d_gene: NA; j_gene: TRBJ1-2; abundance: NA; CDR3nt: TGTGCCAGCAGCTTGGGCCTTTCCGGGTCTGAGGGCTACACCTTC; CDR3aa: CASSLGLSGSEGYTF
v_gene: TRBV2; d_gene: TRBD1; j_gene: TRBJ2-2; abundance: NA; CDR3nt: TGTGCCAGCAGAGCAGGGGGAAACACCGGGGAGCTGTTTTTT; CDR3aa: CASRAGGNTGELFF
v_gene: TRBV5-4; d_gene: NA; j_gene: TRBJ1-1; abundance: once; CDR3nt: TGTGCCAGCAGCTTGGTGGGCAGGAACACTGAAGCTTTCTTT; CDR3aa: CASSLVGRNTEAFF
v_gene: TRBV21-1; d_gene: NA; j_gene: TRBJ2-5; abundance: once; CDR3nt: TGTGCCAGCAGCAATGGGGGGTCCCAGTACTTC; CDR3aa: CASSNGGSQYF
v_gene: TRBV7-3; d_gene: TRBD1; j_gene: TRBJ2-3; abundance: NA; CDR3nt: TGTGCCAGCAGCCGTCTGGGGACAGGCGGACCTAGCACAGATACGCAGTATTTT; CDR3aa: CASSRLGTGGPSTDTQYF
v_gene: TRBV4-3; d_gene: NA; j_gene: TRBJ1-4; abundance: NA; CDR3nt: TGCGCCAGCAGCCAACTACAGAACCCAGCTAATGAAAAACTGTTTTTT; CDR3aa: CASSQLQNPANEKLFF
v_gene: TRBV11-3; d_gene: NA; j_gene: TRBJ2-5; abundance: NA; CDR3nt: TGTGCCAGCAGCTTAGAAGGGGTGGAGACCCAGTACTTC; CDR3aa: CASSLEGVETQYF
v_gene: TRBV4-3; d_gene: NA; j_gene: TRBJ2-3; abundance: NA; CDR3nt: TGCGCCAGCAGCCAAGGGGTAGCGGGCACAGATACGCAGTATTTT; CDR3aa: CASSQGVAGTDTQYF
v_gene: TRBV2; d_gene: NA; j_gene: TRBJ2-4; abundance: NA; CDR3nt: TGTGCCAGCAGTGACCCCAGGAGGCCAGCCAAAAACATTCAGTACTTC; CDR3aa: CASSDPRRPAKNIQYF
v_gene: TRBV10-3; d_gene: TRBD1; j_gene: TRBJ1-3; abundance: NA; CDR3nt: TGTGCCGTCTCTGAGGACAGGGGTCGCTCTGGAAACACCATATATTTT; CDR3aa: CAVSEDRGRSGNTIYF
v_gene: TRBV9; d_gene: TRBD2; j_gene: TRBJ2-3; abundance: NA; CDR3nt: TGTGCCAGCAGCGGGAGCGGGGGGGGAGTCACAGATACGCAGTATTTT; CDR3aa: CASSGSGGGVTDTQYF
v_gene: TRBV4-3; d_gene: NA; j_gene: TRBJ1-4; abundance: NA; CDR3nt: TGCGCCAGCAGCCAGGACCCCCCGGGGATGCCCGGGATGGAACTGTTTTTT; CDR3aa: CASSQDPPGMPGMELFF